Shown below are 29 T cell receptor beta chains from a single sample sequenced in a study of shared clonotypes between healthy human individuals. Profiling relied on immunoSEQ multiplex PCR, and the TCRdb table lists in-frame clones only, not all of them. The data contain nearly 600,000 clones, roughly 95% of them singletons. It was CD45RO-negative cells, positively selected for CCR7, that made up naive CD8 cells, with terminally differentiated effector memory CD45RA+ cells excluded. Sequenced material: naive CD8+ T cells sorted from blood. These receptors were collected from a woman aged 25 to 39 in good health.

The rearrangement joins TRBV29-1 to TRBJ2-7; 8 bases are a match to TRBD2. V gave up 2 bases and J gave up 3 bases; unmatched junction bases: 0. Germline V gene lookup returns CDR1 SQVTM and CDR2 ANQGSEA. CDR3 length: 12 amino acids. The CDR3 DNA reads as TGCAGCGTTGAAACTAGCGGCTACGAGCAGTACTTC. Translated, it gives CSVETSGYEQYF.

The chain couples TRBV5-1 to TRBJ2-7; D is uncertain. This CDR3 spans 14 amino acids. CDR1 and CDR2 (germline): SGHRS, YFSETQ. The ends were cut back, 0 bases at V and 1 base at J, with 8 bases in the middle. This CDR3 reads CASSLEHSSYEQYF. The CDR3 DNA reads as TGCGCCAGCAGCTTGGAGCACTCTTCCTACGAGCAGTACTTC.

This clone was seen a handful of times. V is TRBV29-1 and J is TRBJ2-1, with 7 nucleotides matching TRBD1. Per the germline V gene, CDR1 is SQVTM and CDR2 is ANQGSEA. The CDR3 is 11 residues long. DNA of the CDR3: TGCAGTCACAGGGGTGGAAATGAGCAGTTCTTC. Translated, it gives CSHRGGNEQFF.

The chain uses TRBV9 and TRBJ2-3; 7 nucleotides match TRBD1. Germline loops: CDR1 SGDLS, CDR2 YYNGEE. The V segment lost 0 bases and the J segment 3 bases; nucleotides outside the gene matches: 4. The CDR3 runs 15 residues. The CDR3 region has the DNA TGTGCCAGCAGCGTAGCTGGGACAGATACAGATACGCAGTATTTT. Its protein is CASSVAGTDTDTQYF.

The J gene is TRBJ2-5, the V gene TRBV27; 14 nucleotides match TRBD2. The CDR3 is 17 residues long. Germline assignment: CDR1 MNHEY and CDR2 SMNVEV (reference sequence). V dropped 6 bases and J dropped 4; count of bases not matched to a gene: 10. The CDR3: CASSRGLAGVGVETQYF. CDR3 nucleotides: TGTGCCAGCAGCCGGGGACTAGCGGGAGTTGGGGTAGAGACCCAGTACTTC.

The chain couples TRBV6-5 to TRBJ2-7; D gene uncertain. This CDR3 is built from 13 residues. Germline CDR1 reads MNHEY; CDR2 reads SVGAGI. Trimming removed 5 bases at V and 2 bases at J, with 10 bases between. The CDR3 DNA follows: TGTGCCAGCAGTCTTGGACGGACCTACGAGCAGTACTTC. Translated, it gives CASSLGRTYEQYF.

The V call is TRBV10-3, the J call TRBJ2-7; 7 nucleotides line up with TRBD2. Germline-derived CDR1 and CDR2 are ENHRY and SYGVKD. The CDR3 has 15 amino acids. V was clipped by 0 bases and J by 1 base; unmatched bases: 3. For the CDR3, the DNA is TGTGCCATCAGTGAGTCGGGAGGGTCTTCCTACGAGCAGTACTTC. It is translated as CAISESGGSSYEQYF.

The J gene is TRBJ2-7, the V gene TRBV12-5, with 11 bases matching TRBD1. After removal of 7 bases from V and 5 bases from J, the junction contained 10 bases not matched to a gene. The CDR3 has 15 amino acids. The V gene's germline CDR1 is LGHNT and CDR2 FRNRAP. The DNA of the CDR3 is TGTGCTAGTGCCCAGGGACAGGGGGGTTTCGACGAGCAGTACTTC. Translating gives CASAQGQGGFDEQYF.

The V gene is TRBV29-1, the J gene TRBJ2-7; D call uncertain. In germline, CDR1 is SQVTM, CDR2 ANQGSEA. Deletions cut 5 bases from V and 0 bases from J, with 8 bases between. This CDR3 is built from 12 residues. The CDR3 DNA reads TGCAGCGTTTTCGGACCCTCCTACGAGCAGTACTTC. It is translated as CSVFGPSYEQYF.

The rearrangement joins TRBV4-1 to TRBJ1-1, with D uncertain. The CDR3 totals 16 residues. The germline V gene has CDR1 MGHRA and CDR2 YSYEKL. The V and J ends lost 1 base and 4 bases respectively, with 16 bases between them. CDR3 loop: CASSQVTLGKGTEAFF. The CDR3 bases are TGCGCCAGCAGCCAAGTGACCCTGGGCAAGGGCACTGAAGCTTTCTTT.

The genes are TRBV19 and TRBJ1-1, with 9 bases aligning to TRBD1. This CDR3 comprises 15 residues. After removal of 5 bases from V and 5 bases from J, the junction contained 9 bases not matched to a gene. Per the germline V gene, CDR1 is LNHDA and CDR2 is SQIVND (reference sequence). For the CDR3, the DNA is TGTGCCAGTAGTGCACCGGGACAGGGCACTACTGAAGCTTTCTTT. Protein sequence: CASSAPGQGTTEAFF.

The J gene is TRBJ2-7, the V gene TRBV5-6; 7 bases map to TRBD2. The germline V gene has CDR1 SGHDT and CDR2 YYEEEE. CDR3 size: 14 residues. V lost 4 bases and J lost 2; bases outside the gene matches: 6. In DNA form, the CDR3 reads TGTGCCAGCAGCCTGGGAGGGTCACCCTACGAGCAGTACTTC. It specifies CASSLGGSPYEQYF. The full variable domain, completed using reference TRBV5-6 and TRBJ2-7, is DAGVTQSPTHLIKTRGQQVTLRCSPKSGHDTVSWYQQALGQGPQFIFQYYEEEERQRGNFPDRFSGHQFPNYSSELNVNALLLGDSALYLCASSLGGSPYEQYFGPGTRLTVT.

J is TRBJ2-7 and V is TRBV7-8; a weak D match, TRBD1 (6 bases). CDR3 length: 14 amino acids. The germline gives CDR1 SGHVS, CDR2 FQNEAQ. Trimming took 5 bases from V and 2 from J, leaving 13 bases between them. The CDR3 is CASSRGQSAYEQYF. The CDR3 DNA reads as TGTGCCAGCAGCCGAGGACAGTCGGCCTACGAGCAGTACTTC.

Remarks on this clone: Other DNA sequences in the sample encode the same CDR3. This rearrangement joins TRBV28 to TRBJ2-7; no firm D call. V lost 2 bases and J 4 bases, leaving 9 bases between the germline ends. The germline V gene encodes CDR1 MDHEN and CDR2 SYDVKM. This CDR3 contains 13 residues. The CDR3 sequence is CASSLDTAYEQYF. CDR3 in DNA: TGTGCCAGCAGTTTAGATACAGCATACGAGCAGTACTTC. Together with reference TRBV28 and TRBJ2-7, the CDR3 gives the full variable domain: DVKVTQSSRYLVKRTGEKVFLECVQDMDHENMFWYRQDPGLGLRLIYFSYDVKMKEKGDIPEGYSVSREKKERFSLILESASTNQTSMYLCASSLDTAYEQYFGPGTRLTVT.

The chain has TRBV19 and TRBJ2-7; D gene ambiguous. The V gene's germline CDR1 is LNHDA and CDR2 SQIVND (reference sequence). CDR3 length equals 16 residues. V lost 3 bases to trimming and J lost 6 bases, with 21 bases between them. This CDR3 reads CASSIAGFGTPIEQYF. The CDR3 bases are TGTGCCAGTAGTATTGCAGGATTTGGCACTCCAATCGAGCAGTACTTC.

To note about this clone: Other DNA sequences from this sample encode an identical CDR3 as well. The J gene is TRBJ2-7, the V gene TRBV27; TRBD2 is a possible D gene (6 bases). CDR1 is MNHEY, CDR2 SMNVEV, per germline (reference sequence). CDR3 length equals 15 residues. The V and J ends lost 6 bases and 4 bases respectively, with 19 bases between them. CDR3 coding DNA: TGTGCCAGCAGCCTAGGCTCAGGGAGGACATACGAGCAGTACTTC. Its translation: CASSLGSGRTYEQYF.

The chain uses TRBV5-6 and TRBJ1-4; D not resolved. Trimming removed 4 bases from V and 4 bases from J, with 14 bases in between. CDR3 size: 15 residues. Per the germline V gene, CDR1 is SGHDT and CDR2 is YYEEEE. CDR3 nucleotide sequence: TGTGCCAGCAGCCCCGCGACCGGAGGTAATGAAAAACTGTTTTTT. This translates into CASSPATGGNEKLFF.

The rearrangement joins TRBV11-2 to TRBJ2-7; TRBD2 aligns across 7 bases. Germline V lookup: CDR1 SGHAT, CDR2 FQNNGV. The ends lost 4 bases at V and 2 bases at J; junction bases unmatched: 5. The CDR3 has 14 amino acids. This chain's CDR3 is CASSSRLAPYEQYF. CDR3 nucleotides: TGTGCCAGCAGCTCGAGACTAGCCCCCTACGAGCAGTACTTC. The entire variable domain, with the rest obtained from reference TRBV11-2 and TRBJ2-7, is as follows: EAGVAQSPRYKIIEKRQSVAFWCNPISGHATLYWYQQILGQGPKLLIQFQNNGVVDDSQLPKDRFSAERLKGVDSTLKIQPAKLEDSAVYLCASSSRLAPYEQYFGPGTRLTVT.

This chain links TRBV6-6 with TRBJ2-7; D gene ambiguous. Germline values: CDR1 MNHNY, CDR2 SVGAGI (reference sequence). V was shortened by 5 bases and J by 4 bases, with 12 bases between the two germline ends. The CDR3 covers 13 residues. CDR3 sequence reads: CASSSSGDYEQYF. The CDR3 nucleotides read TGTGCCAGCAGTAGTTCAGGAGATTACGAGCAGTACTTC.

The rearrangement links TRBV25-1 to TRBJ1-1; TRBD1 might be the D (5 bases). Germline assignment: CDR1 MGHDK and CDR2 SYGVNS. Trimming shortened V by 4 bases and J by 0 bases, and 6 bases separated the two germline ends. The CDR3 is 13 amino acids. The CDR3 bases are TGTGCCAGCAGTGTGGGGCTGAACACTGAAGCTTTCTTT. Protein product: CASSVGLNTEAFF.

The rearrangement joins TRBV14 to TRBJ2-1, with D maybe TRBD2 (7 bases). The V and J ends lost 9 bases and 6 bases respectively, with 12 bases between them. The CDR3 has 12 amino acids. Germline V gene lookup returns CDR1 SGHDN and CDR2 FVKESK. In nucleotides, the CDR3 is TGTGCCAGTAGTAGGGGGGGCAATGAGCAGTTCTTC. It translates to CASSRGGNEQFF.

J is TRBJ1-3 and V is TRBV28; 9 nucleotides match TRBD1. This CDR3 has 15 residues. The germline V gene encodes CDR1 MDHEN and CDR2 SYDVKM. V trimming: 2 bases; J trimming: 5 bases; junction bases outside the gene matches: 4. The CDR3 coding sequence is TGTGCCAGCAGTTTAAATACAGGGGGCCGAAACACCATATATTTT. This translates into CASSLNTGGRNTIYF. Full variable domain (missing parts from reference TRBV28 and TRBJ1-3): DVKVTQSSRYLVKRTGEKVFLECVQDMDHENMFWYRQDPGLGLRLIYFSYDVKMKEKGDIPEGYSVSREKKERFSLILESASTNQTSMYLCASSLNTGGRNTIYFGEGSWLTVV.

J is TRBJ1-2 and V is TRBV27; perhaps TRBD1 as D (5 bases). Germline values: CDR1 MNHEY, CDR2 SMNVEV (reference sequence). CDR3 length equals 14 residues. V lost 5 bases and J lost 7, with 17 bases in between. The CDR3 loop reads CASSPGGGMLGYTF. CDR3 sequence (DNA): TGTGCCAGCAGTCCCGGGGGGGGAATGCTTGGCTACACCTTC.

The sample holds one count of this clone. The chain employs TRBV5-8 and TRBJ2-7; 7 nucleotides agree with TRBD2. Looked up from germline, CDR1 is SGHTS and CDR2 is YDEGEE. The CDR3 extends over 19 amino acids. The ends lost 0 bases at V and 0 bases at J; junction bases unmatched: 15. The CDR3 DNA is TGTGCCAGCAGCTTGGTTTTGACTAGCCGCGAGGAAAGCTCCTACGAGCAGTACTTC. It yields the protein CASSLVLTSREESSYEQYF.

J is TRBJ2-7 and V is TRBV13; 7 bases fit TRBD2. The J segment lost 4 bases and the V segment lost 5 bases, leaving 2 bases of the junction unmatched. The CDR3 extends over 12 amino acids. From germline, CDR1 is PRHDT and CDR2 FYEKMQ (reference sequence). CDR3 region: CASSAGGYEQYF. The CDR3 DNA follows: TGTGCCAGCAGCGCCGGGGGGTACGAGCAGTACTTC.

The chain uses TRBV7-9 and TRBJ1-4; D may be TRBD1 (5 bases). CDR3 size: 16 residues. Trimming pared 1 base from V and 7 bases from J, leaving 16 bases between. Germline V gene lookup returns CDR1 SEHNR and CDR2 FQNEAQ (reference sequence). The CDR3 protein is CASSLVGGAVLEKLFF. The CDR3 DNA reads TGTGCCAGCAGCTTAGTGGGCGGGGCAGTCCTTGAAAAACTGTTTTTT.

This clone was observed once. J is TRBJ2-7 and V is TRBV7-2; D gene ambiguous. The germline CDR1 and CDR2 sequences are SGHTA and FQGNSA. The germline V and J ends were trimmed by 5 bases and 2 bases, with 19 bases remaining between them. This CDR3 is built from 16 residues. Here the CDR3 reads CASSLEPFRATYEQYF. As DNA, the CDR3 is TGTGCCAGCAGCCTGGAGCCTTTTCGGGCCACCTACGAGCAGTACTTC.

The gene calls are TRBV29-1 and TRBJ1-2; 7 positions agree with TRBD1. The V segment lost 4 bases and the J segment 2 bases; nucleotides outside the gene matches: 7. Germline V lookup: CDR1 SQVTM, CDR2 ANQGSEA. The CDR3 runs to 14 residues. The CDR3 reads CSVGTKGQNYGYTF. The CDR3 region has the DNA TGCAGCGTTGGGACCAAGGGACAGAACTATGGCTACACCTTC. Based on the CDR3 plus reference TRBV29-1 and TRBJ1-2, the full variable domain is SAVISQKPSRDICQRGTSLTIQCQVDSQVTMMFWYRQQPGQSLTLIATANQGSEATYESGFVIDKFPISRPNLTFSTLTVSNMSPEDSSIYLCSVGTKGQNYGYTFGSGTRLTVV.

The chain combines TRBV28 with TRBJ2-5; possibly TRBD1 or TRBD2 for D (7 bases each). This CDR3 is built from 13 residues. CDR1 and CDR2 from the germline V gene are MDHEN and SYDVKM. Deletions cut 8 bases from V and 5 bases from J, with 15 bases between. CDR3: CASSAGGGETQYF. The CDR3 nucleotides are TGTGCCAGCTCGGCAGGGGGGGGTGAGACCCAGTACTTC. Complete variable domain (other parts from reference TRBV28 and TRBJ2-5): DVKVTQSSRYLVKRTGEKVFLECVQDMDHENMFWYRQDPGLGLRLIYFSYDVKMKEKGDIPEGYSVSREKKERFSLILESASTNQTSMYLCASSAGGGETQYFGPGTRLLVL.